This TCR beta chain was retrieved from a study of neurological immune-mediated disorders. 2 million PBMCs stored at -80 C were the source of the unsorted libraries. This clonotype was observed at least ten times. Each CDR3 protein gets one entry after TCRdb re-called the 5' RACE reads with MiXCR. The sample consists of over 65,000 distinct CDR3 sequences, 9.4% of them appearing once. This CDR3 has 14 residues. V lost 2 bases, J lost 3 bases, and 11 bases lay in between. The clonotype was recovered from a man aged 45-65 years in good health. The specimen sequenced was PBMCs. The genes are TRBV12-3 or TRBV12-4 and TRBJ2-7; D gene uncertain. CDR3 sequence (DNA): TGTGCCAGCAGTTTAAGGGCAGCTAGCTACGAGCAGTACTTC. As protein: CASSLRAASYEQYF.